These T cell receptor beta chains were read from a single sample in a study of cytomegalovirus exposure and HLA in healthy donors. Some clones are missing from TCRdb's copy, which holds only in-frame ones; the method was immunoSEQ multiplex PCR. The sample includes some 190,000 clones, more than 75% of them seen just once. The material sequenced was PBMCs. Every receptor here comes from a woman in her twenties or thirties in good health and CMV-seropositive. Both conserved end residues are part of each CDR3. A D gene is named only where the DNA matches it firmly. Some rows have no size entry. The others give once, few or many, or a class for an expanded clone.

>TRBV11-1|NA|NA|TRBJ1-6
CASSSYNSPLHF
TGTGCCAGCAGCTCTTATAATTCACCCCTCCACTTT
>TRBV18|NA|NA|TRBJ2-2
CASSPLDPGETGELFF
TGTGCCAGCTCACCCCTCGACCCGGGGGAAACCGGGGAGCTGTTTTTT
>TRBV29-1|NA|NA|TRBJ2-7
CSVSMEYEQYF
TGCAGCGTTTCCATGGAGTACGAGCAGTACTTC
>TRBV5-1|NA|TRBD1|TRBJ2-3
CASSSGQGVDTQYF
TGCGCCAGCAGCTCGGGACAGGGGGTCGACACGCAGTATTTT
>TRBV4-3|NA|NA|TRBJ2-3
CASSHLSGGRTDTQYF
TGCGCCAGCAGCCATCTGTCCGGGGGGCGCACAGATACGCAGTATTTT
>TRBV7-9|NA|TRBD2|TRBJ2-5
CASIPSGRETQYF
TGTGCCAGCATCCCTAGCGGGAGAGAGACCCAGTACTTC
>TRBV29-1|NA|TRBD1|TRBJ1-5
CSAGTGGNQPQHF
TGCAGCGCGGGGACAGGGGGCAATCAGCCCCAGCATTTT
>TRBV5-4|NA|NA|TRBJ1-2
CASSLSPAGVGGYTF
TGTGCCAGCAGCTTGTCTCCAGCAGGGGTCGGAGGCTACACCTTC
>TRBV5-4|NA|TRBD1|TRBJ2-7
CASSLEGTGNEQYF
TGTGCCAGCAGCTTGGAGGGGACAGGGAACGAGCAGTACTTC
>TRBV4-1|NA|TRBD2|TRBJ2-4
CASSTNPGLAGDIAKNSQYF
TGCGCCAGCAGTACTAATCCGGGACTAGCGGGGGATATAGCCAAAAACAGTCAGTACTTC
>TRBV11-3|NA|TRBD2|TRBJ2-3
CASSSQLGLAGAYTDTQYF
TGTGCCAGCAGCTCTCAATTGGGACTAGCGGGGGCCTACACAGATACGCAGTATTTT
>TRBV11-3|NA|TRBD2|TRBJ2-1
CASSLVGASGGRNEQFF
TGTGCCAGCAGCTTAGTAGGGGCTAGCGGGGGCCGGAATGAGCAGTTCTTC
>TRBV7-2|NA|TRBD1|TRBJ1-2
CASSASGTGTYGYTF
TGTGCCAGCAGCGCATCCGGGACAGGAACCTATGGCTACACCTTC
>TRBV7-9|NA|NA|TRBJ2-5
CASSGNGIWIRLDQETQYF
TGTGCCAGCAGCGGAAACGGGATTTGGATACGACTGGACCAAGAGACCCAGTACTTC
>TRBV5-1|NA|NA|TRBJ2-7
CASSLAGGGGPREQYF
TGCGCCAGCAGCTTGGCCGGAGGTGGAGGCCCGCGCGAGCAGTACTTC
>TRBV27|NA|TRBD1|TRBJ1-2
CASSLYGQGAANYGYTF
TGTGCCAGCAGTTTATATGGACAGGGGGCTGCTAACTATGGCTACACCTTC
>TRBV7-9|NA|NA|TRBJ2-7
CASSPRGTPFYEQYF
TGTGCCAGCAGCCCCCGGGGGACCCCTTTTTACGAGCAGTACTTC
>TRBV9|few|TRBD2|TRBJ2-1
CASSVSGGVNNEQFF
TGTGCCAGCAGCGTTAGCGGGGGGGTTAACAATGAGCAGTTCTTC
>TRBV6-1|NA|TRBD2|TRBJ2-5
CASSNSGKETQYF
TGTGCCAGCAGCAATAGCGGGAAAGAGACCCAGTACTTC
>TRBV7-2|few|NA|TRBJ1-6
CASSFGGAVSPLHF
TGTGCCAGCAGCTTTGGAGGGGCGGTGTCACCCCTCCACTTT
>TRBV7-9|few|TRBD2|TRBJ2-2
CASRPKTSDWTGELFF
TGTGCCAGCAGGCCAAAGACTAGCGATTGGACCGGGGAGCTGTTTTTT
>TRBV19|NA|NA|TRBJ2-7
CASSYSFSYEQYF
TGTGCCAGTAGTTACAGCTTCTCCTACGAGCAGTACTTC
>TRBV5-5|NA|NA|TRBJ1-4
CASSFEGQGRLFF
TGTGCCAGCAGCTTCGAAGGGCAAGGGAGGCTGTTTTTT
>TRBV4-1|NA|TRBD2|TRBJ2-7
CASSQEHRGAYEQYF
TGCGCCAGCAGCCAAGAACATCGGGGGGCCTACGAGCAGTACTTC
>TRBV29-1|NA|NA|TRBJ2-1
CSVGGGRGDEQFF
TGCAGCGTTGGGGGGGGCCGCGGCGATGAGCAGTTCTTC
>TRBV4-1|once|TRBD1|TRBJ2-3
CASSLLGQNTDTQYF
TGCGCCAGCAGCCTCCTGGGACAGAACACAGATACGCAGTATTTT
>TRBV10-1|NA|TRBD1|TRBJ1-5
CASSHKTGDGQPQHF
TGCGCCAGCAGTCACAAGACAGGGGACGGGCAGCCCCAGCATTTT
>TRBV4-3|NA|NA|TRBJ2-2
CASSQVASPGELFF
TGCGCCAGCAGCCAAGTAGCCAGTCCCGGGGAGCTGTTTTTT
>TRBV25-1|NA|TRBD2|TRBJ2-3
CASSEPTGTSAYTDTQYF
TGTGCCAGCAGTGAGCCGACTGGGACTAGCGCCTACACAGATACGCAGTATTTT
>TRBV5-1|few|NA|TRBJ2-7
CASSYTLGPGDNEQYF
TGCGCCAGCAGCTATACACTGGGGCCGGGAGATAACGAGCAGTACTTC
>TRBV4-2|NA|TRBD1|TRBJ1-4
CASSQETGRHNEKLFF
TGTGCCAGCAGCCAAGAGACAGGGAGGCATAATGAAAAACTGTTTTTT